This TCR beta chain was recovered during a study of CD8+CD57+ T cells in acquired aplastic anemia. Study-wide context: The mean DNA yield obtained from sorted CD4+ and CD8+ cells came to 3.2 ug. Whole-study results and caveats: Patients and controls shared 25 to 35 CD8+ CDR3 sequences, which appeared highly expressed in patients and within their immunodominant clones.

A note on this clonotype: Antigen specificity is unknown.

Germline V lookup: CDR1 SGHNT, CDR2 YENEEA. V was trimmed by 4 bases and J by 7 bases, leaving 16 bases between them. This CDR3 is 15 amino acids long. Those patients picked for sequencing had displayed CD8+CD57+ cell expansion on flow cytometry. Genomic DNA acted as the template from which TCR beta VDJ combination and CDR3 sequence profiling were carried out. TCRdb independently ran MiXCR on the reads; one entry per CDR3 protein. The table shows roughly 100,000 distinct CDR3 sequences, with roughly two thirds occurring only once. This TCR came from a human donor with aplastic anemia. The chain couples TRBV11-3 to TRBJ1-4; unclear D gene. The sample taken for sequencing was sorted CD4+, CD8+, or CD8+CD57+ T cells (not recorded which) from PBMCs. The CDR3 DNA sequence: TGTGCCAGCAGCTATGTAGAGGGCGGGAGTGAAAAACTGTTTTTT. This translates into CASSYVEGGSEKLFF. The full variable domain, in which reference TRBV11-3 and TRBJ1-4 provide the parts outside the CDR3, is EAGVVQSPRYKIIEKKQPVAFWCNPISGHNTLYWYLQNLGQGPELLIRYENEEAVDDSQLPKDRFSAERLKGVDSTLKIQPAELGDSAVYLCASSYVEGGSEKLFFGSGTQLSVL.